Listed here are 5 T cell receptor beta chains from one sample, sequenced in a study of OX40 agonist ivuxolimab in advanced cancers. TCRdb's table, derived via immunoSEQ multiplex PCR, lists solely in-frame clones and lacks some. The sample records over 70,000 clones, 85% to 90% being singletons. The sample was CD4+ or CD8+ T cells sorted from blood, taken in a trial of the OX40 agonist ivuxolimab. The receptors were gathered from an adult with an advanced solid tumor such as melanoma, head and neck, liver or kidney cancer.

This chain links TRBV18 with TRBJ2-7; D might be TRBD1 (6 bases). In germline, CDR1 is KGHSH, CDR2 LQKENI. The V and J ends lost 0 bases and 1 base respectively, with 10 bases between them. This CDR3 has 15 residues. CDR3 amino acids: CASSPPGADSYEQYF. DNA of the CDR3: TGTGCCAGCTCACCACCGGGGGCAGATTCCTACGAGCAGTACTTC.

The J gene is TRBJ2-7, the V gene TRBV27, with TRBD2 matching over 7 bases. Trimming removed 5 bases from V and 0 bases from J; junction bases left unmatched: 7. The CDR3 contains 15 residues. Per the germline V gene, CDR1 is MNHEY and CDR2 is SMNVEV (reference sequence). CDR3 region: CASSPGLVPSYEQYF. For the CDR3, the DNA is TGTGCCAGCAGTCCCGGACTAGTGCCCTCCTACGAGCAGTACTTC.

The chain links TRBV5-4 to TRBJ1-5, with 7 nucleotides matching TRBD1. CDR3 length: 15 residues. The junction had 4 bases not matched to a gene; V was cut back by 0 bases and J by 4 bases. Germline assignment: CDR1 SGHNT and CDR2 YYREEE (reference sequence). The CDR3 reads CASSLGRGRNQPQHF. CDR3 DNA sequence: TGTGCCAGCAGCTTGGGAAGGGGGCGAAATCAGCCCCAGCATTTT.

The chain carries TRBV27 and TRBJ2-6, with D perhaps TRBD2 (5 bases). V lost 1 base and J 2 bases, leaving 12 bases between the germline ends. The CDR3 totals 17 residues. Germline V gene data show CDR1 as MNHEY and CDR2 as SMNVEV (reference sequence). CDR3 amino acids: CASSLYSGNTGANVLTF. Written as DNA, the CDR3 is TGTGCCAGCAGTTTATATTCGGGGAATACTGGGGCCAACGTCCTGACTTTC.

Notes on this clone: At the DNA level, this CDR3 is encoded by other sequences in the same sample as well. This chain connects TRBV7-9 to TRBJ2-5; possible D gene TRBD1, 6 bases. The CDR3 length is 13 residues. The V gene lost 1 base and the J gene lost 5 bases, with 8 bases spanning the gap. Germline CDR1 SEHNR, CDR2 FQNEAQ (reference sequence). The CDR3 DNA reads TGTGCCAGCAGCTTAGGGACAGTGGAGACCCAGTACTTC. Translation: CASSLGTVETQYF.